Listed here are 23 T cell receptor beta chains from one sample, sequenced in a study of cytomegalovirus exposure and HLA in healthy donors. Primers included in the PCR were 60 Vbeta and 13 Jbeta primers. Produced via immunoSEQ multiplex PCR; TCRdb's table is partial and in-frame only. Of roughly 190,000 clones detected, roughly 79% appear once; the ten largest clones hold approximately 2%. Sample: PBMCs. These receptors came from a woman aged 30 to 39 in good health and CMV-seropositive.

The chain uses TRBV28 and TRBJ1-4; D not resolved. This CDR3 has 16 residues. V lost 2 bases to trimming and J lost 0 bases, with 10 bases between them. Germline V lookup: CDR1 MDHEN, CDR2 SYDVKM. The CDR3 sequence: CASSLEDGATNEKLFF. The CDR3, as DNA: TGTGCCAGCAGTTTAGAGGATGGTGCAACTAATGAAAAACTGTTTTTT.

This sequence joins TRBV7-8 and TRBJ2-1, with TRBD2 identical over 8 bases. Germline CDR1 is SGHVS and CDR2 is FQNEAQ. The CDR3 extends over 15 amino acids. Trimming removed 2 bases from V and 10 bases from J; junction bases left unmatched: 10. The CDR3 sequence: CASSLFGRAQREQFF. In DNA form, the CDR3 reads TGTGCCAGCAGCTTATTCGGGAGGGCTCAGCGCGAGCAGTTCTTC.

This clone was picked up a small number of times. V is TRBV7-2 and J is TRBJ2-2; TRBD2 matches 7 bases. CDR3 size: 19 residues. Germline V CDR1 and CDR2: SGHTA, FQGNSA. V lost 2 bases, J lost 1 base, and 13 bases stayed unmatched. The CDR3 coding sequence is TGTGCCAGCAGCTTAATGGGCGGGAGCGGAGGAGGGAACACCGGGGAGCTGTTTTTT. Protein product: CASSLMGGSGGGNTGELFF.

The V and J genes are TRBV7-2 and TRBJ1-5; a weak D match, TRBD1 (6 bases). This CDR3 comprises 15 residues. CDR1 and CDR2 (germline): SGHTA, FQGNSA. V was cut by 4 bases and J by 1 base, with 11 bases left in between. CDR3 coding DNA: TGTGCCAGCAGCTGGGACATTCGAAGCAATCAGCCCCAGCATTTT. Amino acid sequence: CASSWDIRSNQPQHF. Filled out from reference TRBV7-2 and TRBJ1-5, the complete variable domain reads GAGVSQSPSNKVTEKGKDVELRCDPISGHTALYWYRQSLGQGLEFLIYFQGNSAPDKSGLPSDRFSAERTGGSVSTLTIQRTQQEDSAVYLCASSWDIRSNQPQHFGDGTRLSIL.

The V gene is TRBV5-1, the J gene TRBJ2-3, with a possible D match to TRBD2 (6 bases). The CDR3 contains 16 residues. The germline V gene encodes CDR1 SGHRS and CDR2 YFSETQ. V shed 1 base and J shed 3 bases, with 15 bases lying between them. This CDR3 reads CASSLRRTRGTDTQYF. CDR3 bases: TGCGCCAGCAGCTTGAGGCGGACTCGGGGGACAGATACGCAGTATTTT.

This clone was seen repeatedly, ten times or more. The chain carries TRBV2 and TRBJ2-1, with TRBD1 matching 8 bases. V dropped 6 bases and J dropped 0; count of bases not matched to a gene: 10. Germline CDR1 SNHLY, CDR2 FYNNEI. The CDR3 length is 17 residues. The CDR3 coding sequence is TGTGCCAGCAGGCGACGACAGGGGACGAGCTCCTACAATGAGCAGTTCTTC. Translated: CASRRRQGTSSYNEQFF.

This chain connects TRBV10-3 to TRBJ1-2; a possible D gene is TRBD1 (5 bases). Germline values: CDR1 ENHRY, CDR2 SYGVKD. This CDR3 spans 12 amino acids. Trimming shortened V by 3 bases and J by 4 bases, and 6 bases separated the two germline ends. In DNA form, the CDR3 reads TGTGCCATCAGTGAACAGGTCTATGGCTACACCTTC. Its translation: CAISEQVYGYTF.

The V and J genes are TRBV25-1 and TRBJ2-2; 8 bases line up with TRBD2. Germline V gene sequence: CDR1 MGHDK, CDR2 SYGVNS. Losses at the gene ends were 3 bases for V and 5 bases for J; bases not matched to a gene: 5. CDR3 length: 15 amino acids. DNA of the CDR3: TGTGCCAGCAGTGAGCCCCCGGGAGGGACCGGGGAGCTGTTTTTT. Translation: CASSEPPGGTGELFF.

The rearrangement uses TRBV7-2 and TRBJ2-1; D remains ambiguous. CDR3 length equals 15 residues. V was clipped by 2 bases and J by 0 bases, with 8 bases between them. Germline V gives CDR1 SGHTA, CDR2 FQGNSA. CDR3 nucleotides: TGTGCCAGCAGCTTAATGTGGAGCTCCTACAATGAGCAGTTCTTC. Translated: CASSLMWSSYNEQFF.

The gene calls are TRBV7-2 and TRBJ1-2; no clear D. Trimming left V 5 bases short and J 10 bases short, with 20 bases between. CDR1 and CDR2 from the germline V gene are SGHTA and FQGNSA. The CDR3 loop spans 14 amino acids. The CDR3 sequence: CASSPQALYKSYTF. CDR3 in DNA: TGTGCCAGCAGCCCCCAGGCCCTTTACAAGTCCTACACCTTC.

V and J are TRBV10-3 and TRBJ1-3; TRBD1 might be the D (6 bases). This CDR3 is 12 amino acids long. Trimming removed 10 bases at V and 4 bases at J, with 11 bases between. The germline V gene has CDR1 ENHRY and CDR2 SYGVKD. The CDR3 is CATWDNGNTIYF. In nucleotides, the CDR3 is TGTGCCACTTGGGACAACGGAAACACCATATATTTT.

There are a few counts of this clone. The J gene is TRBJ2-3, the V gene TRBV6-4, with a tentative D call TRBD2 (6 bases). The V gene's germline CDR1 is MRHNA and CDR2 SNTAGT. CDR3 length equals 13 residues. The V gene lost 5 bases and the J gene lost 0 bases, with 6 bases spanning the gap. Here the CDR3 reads CASSSGSTDTQYF. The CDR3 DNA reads TGTGCCAGCAGTAGCGGGAGCACAGATACGCAGTATTTT.

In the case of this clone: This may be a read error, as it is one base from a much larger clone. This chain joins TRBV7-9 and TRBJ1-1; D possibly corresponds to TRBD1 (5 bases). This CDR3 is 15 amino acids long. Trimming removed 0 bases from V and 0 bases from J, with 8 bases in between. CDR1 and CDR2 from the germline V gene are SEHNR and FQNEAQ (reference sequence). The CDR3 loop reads CASSLAGGMNTEAFF. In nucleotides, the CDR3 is TGTGCCAGCAGCTTAGCGGGGGGGATGAACACTGAAGCTTTCTTT.

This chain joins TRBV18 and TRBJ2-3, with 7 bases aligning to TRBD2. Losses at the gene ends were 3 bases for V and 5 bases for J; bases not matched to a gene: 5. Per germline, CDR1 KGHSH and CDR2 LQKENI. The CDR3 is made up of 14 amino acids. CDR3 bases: TGTGCCAGCTCACCCCGCCGGGAGGAAGATACGCAGTATTTT. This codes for CASSPRREEDTQYF.

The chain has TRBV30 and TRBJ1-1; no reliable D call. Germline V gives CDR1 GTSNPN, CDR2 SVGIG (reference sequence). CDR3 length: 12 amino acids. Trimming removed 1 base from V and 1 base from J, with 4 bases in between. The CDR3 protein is CAWSGQNTEAFF. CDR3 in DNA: TGTGCCTGGAGTGGGCAGAACACTGAAGCTTTCTTT. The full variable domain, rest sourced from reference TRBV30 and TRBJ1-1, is SQTIHQWPATLVQPVGSPLSLECTVEGTSNPNLYWYRQAAGRGLQLLFYSVGIGQISSEVPQNLSASRPQDRQFILSSKKLLLSDSGFYLCAWSGQNTEAFFGQGTRLTVV.

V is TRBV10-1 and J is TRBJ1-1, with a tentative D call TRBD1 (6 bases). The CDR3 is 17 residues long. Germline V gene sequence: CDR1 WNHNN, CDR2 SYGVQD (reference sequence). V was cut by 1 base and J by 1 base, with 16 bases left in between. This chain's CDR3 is CASSELGEGGQNTEAFF. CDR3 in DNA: TGCGCCAGCAGTGAGTTAGGGGAGGGGGGACAGAACACTGAAGCTTTCTTT.

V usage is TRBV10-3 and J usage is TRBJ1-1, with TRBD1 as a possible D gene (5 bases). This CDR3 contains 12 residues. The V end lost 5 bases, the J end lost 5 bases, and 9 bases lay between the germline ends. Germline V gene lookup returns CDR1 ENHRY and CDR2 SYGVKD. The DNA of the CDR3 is TGTGCCATCAGTCTGAAGGGGACTGAAGCTTTCTTT. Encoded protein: CAISLKGTEAFF.

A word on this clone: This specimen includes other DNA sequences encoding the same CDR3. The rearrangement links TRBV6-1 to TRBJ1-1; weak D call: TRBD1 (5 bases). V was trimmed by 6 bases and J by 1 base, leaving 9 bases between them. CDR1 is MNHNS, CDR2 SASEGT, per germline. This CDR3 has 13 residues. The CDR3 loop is CASRNQGNTEAFF. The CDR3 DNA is TGTGCCAGCAGGAACCAGGGGAACACTGAAGCTTTCTTT.

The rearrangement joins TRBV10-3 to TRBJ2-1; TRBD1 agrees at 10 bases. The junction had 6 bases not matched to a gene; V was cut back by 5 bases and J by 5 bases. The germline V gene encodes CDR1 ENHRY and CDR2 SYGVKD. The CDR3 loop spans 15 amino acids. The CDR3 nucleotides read TGTGCCATCAGTACCCGGGACAGGGGCAACAATGAGCAGTTCTTC. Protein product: CAISTRDRGNNEQFF.

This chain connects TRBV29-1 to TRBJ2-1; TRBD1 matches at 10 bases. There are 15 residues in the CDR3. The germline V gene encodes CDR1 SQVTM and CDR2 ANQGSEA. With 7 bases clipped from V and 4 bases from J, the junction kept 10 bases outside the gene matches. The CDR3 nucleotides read TGCAGCGCTGGATACCGGGACAGGGGTTACAATGAGCAGTTCTTC. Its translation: CSAGYRDRGYNEQFF.

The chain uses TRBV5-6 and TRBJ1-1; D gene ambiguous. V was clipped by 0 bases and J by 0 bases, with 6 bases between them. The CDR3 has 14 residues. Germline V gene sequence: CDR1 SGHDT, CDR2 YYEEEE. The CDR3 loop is CASSLEPMNTEAFF. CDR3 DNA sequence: TGTGCCAGCAGCTTGGAGCCGATGAACACTGAAGCTTTCTTT.

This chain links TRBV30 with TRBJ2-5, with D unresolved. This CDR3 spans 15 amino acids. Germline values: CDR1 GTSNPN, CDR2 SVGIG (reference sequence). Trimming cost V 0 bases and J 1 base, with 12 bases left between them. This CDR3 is CAWSVQGRIQETQYF. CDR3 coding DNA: TGTGCCTGGAGTGTACAAGGCAGGATCCAAGAGACCCAGTACTTC.

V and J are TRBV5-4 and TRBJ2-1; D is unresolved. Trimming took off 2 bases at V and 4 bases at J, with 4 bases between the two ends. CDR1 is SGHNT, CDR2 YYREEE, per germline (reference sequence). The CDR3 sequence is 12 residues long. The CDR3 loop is CASSFAYNEQFF. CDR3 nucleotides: TGTGCCAGCAGCTTTGCGTACAATGAGCAGTTCTTC.